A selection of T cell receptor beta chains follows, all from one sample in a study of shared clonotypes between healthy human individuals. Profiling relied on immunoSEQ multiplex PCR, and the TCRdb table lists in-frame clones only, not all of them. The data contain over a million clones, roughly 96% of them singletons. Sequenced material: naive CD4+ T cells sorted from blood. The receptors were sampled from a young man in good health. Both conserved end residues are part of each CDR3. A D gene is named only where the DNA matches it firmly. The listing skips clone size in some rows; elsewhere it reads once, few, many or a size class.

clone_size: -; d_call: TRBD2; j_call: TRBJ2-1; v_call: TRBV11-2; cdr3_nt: TGTGCCAGCAGCTTAGAGACTAGCGGGTGGGGTTACAATGAGCAGTTCTTC; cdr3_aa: CASSLETSGWGYNEQFF
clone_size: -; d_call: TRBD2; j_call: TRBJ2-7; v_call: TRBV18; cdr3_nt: TGTGCCAGCTCAGCCCGACAAGGCGGGGGCGAGCAGTACTTC; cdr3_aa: CASSARQGGGEQYF
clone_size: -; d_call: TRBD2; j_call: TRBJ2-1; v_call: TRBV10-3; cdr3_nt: TGTGCCATTACGGGACTAGCGGGAGAAGGGTACAATGAGCAGTTCTTC; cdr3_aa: CAITGLAGEGYNEQFF
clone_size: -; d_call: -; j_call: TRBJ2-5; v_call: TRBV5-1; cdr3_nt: TGCGCCAGCAGCTTGGCCAGCTGGGAACAAGAGACCCAGTACTTC; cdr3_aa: CASSLASWEQETQYF
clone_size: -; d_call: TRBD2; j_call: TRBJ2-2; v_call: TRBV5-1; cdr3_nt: TGCGCCAGCAGCTTGGAGGCTAGCGGGAGGGGGAGCACCGGGGAGCTGTTTTTT; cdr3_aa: CASSLEASGRGSTGELFF
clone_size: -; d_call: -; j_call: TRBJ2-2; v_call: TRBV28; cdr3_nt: TGTGCCAGCACCCCCGGGCGGGTCACCGGGGAGCTGTTTTTT; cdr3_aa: CASTPGRVTGELFF
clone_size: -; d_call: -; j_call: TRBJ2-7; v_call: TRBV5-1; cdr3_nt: TGCGCCAGCAGCTTGGAACCCACAGGAACGAGCTCCTACGAGCAGTACTTC; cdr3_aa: CASSLEPTGTSSYEQYF
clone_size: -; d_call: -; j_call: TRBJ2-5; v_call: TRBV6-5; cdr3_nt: TGTGCCAGCAGAACTGAAAAGTACCAAGAGACCCAGTACTTC; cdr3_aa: CASRTEKYQETQYF
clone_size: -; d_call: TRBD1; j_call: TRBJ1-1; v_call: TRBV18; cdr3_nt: TGTGCCAGCTCCCCACGGACAGGGGGTAGAAACACTGAAGCTTTCTTT; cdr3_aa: CASSPRTGGRNTEAFF
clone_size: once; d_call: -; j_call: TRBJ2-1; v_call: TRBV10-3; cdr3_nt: TGTGCCATCAGAGCGGACAATGAGCAGTTCTTC; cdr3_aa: CAIRADNEQFF
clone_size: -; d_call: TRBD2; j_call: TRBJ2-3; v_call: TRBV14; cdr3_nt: TGTGCCAGCAGCGCCCCCCGGACTAGCGGGACAGCAGATACGCAGTATTTT; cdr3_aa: CASSAPRTSGTADTQYF
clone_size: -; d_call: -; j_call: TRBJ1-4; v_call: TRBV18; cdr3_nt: TGTGCCAGCTCAACGGCGGGTCGAACGAATGAAAAACTGTTTTTT; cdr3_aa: CASSTAGRTNEKLFF
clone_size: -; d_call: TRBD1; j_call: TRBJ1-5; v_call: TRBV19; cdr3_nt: TGTGCCAGTAGTCCCATCTTACTCGGAGTGGGACAGGGGGCGGCGAGGGTTTATCAGCCCCAGCATTTT; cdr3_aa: CASSPILLGVGQGAARVYQPQHF
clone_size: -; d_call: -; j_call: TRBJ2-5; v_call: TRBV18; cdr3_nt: TGTGCCAGCTCACCGGGACGGAAAGAGACCCAGTACTTC; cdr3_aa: CASSPGRKETQYF